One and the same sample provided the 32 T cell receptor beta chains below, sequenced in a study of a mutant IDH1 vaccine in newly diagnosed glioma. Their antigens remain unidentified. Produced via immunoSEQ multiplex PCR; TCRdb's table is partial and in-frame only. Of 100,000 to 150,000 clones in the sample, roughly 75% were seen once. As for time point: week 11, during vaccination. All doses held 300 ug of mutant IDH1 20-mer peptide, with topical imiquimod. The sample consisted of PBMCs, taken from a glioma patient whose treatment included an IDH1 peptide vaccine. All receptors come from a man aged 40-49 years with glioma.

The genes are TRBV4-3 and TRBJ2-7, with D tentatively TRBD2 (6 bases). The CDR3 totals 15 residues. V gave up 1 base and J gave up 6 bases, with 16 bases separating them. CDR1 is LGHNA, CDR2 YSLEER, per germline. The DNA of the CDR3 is TGCGCCAGCAGCCAAGCCTCGGGGGTTCCCCTCGAGCAGTACTTC. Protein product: CASSQASGVPLEQYF.

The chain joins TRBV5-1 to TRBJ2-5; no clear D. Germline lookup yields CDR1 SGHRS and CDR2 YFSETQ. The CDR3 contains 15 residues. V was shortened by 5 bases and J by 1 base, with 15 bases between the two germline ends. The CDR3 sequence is CASSKVLITQETQYF. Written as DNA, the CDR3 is TGCGCCAGCAGTAAAGTTCTTATTACCCAAGAGACCCAGTACTTC.

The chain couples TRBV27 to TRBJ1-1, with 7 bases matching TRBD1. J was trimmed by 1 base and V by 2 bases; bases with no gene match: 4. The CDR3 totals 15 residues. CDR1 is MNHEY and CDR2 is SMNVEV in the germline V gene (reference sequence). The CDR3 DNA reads TGTGCCAGCAGTTTAATGAAGGGGGCGAACACTGAAGCTTTCTTT. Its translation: CASSLMKGANTEAFF.

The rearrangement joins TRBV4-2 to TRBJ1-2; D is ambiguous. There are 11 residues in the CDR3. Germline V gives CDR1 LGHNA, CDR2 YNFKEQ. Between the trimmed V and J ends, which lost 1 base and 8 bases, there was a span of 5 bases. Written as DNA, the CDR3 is TGTGCCAGCAGCCAAGGAGGGGGCTACACCTTC. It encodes CASSQGGGYTF.

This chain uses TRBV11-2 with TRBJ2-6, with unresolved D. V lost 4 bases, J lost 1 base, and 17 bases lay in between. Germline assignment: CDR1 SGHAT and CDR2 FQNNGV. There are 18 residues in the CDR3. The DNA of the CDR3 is TGTGCCAGCAGCTCCCACCCGAACGTGCGATCTGGGGCCAACGTCCTGACTTTC. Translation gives CASSSHPNVRSGANVLTF.

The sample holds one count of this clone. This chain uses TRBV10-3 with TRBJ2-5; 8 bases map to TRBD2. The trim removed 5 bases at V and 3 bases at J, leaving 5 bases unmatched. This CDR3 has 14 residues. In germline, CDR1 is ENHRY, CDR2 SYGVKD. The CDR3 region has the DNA TGTGCCATCAGTCCAACTAGCGGCAAAGAGACCCAGTACTTC. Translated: CAISPTSGKETQYF.

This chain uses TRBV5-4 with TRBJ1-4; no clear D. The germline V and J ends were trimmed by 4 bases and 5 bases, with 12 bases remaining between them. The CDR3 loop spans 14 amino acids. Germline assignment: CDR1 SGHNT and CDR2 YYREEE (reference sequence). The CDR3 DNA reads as TGTGCCAGCAGCGGATCGGACGGGAATGAAAAACTGTTTTTT. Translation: CASSGSDGNEKLFF. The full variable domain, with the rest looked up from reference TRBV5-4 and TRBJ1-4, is ETGVTQSPTHLIKTRGQQVTLRCSSQSGHNTVSWYQQALGQGPQFIFQYYREEENGRGNFPPRFSGLQFPNYSSELNVNALELDDSALYLCASSGSDGNEKLFFGSGTQLSVL.

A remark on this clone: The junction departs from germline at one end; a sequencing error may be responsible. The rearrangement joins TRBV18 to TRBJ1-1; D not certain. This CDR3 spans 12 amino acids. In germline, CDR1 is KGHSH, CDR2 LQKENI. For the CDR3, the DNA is TGTGCCAGCTCAAACGAGGCAGGTGAACCTTTCTTT. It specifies CASSNEAGEPFF.

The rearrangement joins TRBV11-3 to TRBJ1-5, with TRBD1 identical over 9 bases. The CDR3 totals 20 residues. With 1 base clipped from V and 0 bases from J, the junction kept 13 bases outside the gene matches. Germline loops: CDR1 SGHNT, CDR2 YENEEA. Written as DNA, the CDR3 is TGTGCCAGCAGCTTAGCACCGGGACAGGGTGTTGAATTTAGCAATCAGCCCCAGCATTTT. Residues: CASSLAPGQGVEFSNQPQHF.

CDR3 sequence: CASSTYRDTQYF. The CDR3 coding sequence is TGTGCCAGCAGCACTTATAGGGATACGCAGTATTTT. This sequence joins TRBV7-8 and TRBJ2-3; D remains ambiguous. V lost 5 bases, J lost 6 bases, and 9 bases lay in between. This CDR3 spans 12 amino acids. Germline CDR1 and CDR2: SGHVS and FQNEAQ.

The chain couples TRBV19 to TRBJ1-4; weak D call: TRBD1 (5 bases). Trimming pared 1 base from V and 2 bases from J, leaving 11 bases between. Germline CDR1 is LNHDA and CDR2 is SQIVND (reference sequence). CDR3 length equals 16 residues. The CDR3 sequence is CASSIVIQGTNEKLFF. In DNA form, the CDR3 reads TGTGCCAGTAGTATAGTTATCCAGGGTACTAATGAAAAACTGTTTTTT. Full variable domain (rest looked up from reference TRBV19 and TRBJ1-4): DGGITQSPKYLFRKEGQNVTLSCEQNLNHDAMYWYRQDPGQGLRLIYYSQIVNDFQKGDIAEGYSVSREKKESFPLTVTSAQKNPTAFYLCASSIVIQGTNEKLFFGSGTQLSVL.

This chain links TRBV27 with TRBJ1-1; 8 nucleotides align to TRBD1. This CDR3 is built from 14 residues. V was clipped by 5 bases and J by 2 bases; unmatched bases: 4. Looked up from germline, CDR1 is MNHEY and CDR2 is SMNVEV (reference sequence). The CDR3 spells CASSPDRVNTEAFF. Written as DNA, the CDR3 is TGTGCCAGCAGTCCGGACAGGGTCAACACTGAAGCTTTCTTT.

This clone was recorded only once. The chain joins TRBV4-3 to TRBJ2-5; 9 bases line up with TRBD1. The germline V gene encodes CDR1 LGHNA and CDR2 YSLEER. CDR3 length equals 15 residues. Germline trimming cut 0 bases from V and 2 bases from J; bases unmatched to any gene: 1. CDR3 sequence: CASSQDGTGQETQYF. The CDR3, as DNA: TGCGCCAGCAGCCAAGATGGGACAGGGCAAGAGACCCAGTACTTC.

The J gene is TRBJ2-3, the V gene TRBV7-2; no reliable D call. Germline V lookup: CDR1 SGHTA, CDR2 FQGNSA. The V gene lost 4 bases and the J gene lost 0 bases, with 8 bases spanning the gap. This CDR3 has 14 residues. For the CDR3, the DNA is TGTGCCAGCAGCTCGCCCTCTAGCACAGATACGCAGTATTTT. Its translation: CASSSPSSTDTQYF.

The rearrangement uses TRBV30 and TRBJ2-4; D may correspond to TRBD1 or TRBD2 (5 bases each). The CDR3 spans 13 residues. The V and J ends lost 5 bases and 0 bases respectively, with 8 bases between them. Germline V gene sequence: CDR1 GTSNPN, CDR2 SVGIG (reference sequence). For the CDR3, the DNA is TGTGCCTGGGGGACCCTAGCCAAAAACATTCAGTACTTC. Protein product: CAWGTLAKNIQYF.

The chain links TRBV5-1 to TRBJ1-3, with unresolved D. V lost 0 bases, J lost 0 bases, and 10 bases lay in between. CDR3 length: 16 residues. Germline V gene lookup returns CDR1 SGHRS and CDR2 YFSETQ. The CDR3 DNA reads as TGCGCCAGCAGCTTGGAGGCTACAGTCTCTGGAAACACCATATATTTT. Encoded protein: CASSLEATVSGNTIYF.

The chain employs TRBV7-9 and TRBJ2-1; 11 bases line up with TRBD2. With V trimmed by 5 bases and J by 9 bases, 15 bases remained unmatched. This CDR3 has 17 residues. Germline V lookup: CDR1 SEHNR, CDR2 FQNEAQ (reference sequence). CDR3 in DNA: TGTGCCAGCAGCCCGCTACCCCGGACTAGCGGGTTTACTGAGCAGTTCTTC. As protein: CASSPLPRTSGFTEQFF. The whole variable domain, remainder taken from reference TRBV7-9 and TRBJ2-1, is DTGVSQNPRHKITKRGQNVTFRCDPISEHNRLYWYRQTLGQGPEFLTYFQNEAQLEKSRLLSDRFSAERPKGSFSTLEIQRTEQGDSAMYLCASSPLPRTSGFTEQFFGPGTRLTVL.

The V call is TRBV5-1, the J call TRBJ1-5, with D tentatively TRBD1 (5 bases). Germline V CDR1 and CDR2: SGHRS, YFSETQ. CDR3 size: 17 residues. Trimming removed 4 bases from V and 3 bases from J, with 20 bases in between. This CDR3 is CASSRSFVGADNQPQHF. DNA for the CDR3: TGCGCCAGCAGCAGATCCTTTGTAGGGGCTGACAATCAGCCCCAGCATTTT.

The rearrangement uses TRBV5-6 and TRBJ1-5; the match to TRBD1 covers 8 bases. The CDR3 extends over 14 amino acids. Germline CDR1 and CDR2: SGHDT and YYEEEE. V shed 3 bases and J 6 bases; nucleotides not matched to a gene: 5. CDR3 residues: CASSSGGGSQPQHF. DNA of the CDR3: TGTGCCAGCAGCTCAGGGGGCGGGAGTCAGCCCCAGCATTTT.

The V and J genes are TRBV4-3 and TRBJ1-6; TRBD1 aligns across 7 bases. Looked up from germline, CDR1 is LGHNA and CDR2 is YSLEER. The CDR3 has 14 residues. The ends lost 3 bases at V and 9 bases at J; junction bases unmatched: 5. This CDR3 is CASSHTTGSSPLHF. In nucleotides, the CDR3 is TGCGCCAGCAGCCACACGACAGGGAGTTCACCCCTCCACTTT.

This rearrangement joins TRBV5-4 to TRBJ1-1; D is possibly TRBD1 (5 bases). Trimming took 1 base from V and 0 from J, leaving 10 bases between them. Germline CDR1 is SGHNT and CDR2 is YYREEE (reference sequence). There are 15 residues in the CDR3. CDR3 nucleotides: TGTGCCAGCAGCTTGAGGGGCCAATTGAACACTGAAGCTTTCTTT. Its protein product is CASSLRGQLNTEAFF.

In nucleotides, the CDR3 is TGCGCCAGCAGGCTAGCGGGACGTTACACAGATACGCAGTATTTT. Its translation is CASRLAGRYTDTQYF. The J gene is TRBJ2-3, the V gene TRBV5-1, with 9 bases lining up with TRBD2. From germline, CDR1 is SGHRS and CDR2 YFSETQ. The CDR3 spans 15 residues. The V gene end was trimmed by 5 bases and the J gene end by 2 bases; junction bases not matched to a gene: 6.

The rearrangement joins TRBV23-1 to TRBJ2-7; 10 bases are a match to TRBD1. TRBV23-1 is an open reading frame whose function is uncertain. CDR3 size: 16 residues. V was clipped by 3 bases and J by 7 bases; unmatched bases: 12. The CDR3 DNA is TGCGCCAGCAGTCATATTCCATTCGGGACAGGGGAAGAGCAGTACTTC. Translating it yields CASSHIPFGTGEEQYF.

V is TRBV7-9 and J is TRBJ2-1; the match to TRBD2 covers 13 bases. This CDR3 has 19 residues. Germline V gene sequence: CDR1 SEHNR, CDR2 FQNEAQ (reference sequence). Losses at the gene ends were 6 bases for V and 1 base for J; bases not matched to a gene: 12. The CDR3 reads CASRHGGLAGFASYNEQFF. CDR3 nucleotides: TGTGCCAGCAGACACGGGGGACTAGCGGGATTCGCGTCCTACAATGAGCAGTTCTTC. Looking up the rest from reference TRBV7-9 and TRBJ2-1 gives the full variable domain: DTGVSQNPRHKITKRGQNVTFRCDPISEHNRLYWYRQTLGQGPEFLTYFQNEAQLEKSRLLSDRFSAERPKGSFSTLEIQRTEQGDSAMYLCASRHGGLAGFASYNEQFFGPGTRLTVL.

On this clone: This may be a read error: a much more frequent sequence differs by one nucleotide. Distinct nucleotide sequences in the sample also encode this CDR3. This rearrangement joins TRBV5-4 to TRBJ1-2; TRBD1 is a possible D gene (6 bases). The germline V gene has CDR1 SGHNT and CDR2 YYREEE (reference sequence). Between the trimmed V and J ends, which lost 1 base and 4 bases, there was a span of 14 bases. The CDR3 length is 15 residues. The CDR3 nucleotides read TGTGCCAGCAGCTTGACCTCAGGACAGTCCTATGGCTACACCTTC. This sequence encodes CASSLTSGQSYGYTF.

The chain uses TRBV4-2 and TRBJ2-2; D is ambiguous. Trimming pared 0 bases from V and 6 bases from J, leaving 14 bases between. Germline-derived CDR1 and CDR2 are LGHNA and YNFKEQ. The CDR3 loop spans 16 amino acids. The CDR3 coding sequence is TGTGCCAGCAGCCAAGATGTGGTTGCCAACGCCGGGGAGCTGTTTTTT. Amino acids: CASSQDVVANAGELFF.

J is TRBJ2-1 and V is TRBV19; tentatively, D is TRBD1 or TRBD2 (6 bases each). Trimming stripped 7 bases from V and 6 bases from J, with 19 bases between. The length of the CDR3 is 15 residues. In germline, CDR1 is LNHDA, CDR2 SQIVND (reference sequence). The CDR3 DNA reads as TGTGCCAGTACCCAAGGGGGGAGATTTAGCAATGAGCAGTTCTTC. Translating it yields CASTQGGRFSNEQFF.

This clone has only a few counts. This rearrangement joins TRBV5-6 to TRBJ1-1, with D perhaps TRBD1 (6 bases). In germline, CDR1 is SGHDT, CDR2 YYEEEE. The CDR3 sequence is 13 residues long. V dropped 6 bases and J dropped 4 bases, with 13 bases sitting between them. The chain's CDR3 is CASKWRGATEAFF. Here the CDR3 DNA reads TGTGCCAGCAAATGGAGGGGGGCCACTGAAGCTTTCTTT.

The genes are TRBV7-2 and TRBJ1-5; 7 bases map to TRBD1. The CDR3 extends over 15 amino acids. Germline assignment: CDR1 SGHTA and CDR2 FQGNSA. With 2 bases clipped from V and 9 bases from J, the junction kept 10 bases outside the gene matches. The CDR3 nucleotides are TGTGCCAGCAGCTTAAGTTGGACAGGTAATACGCCCCAGCATTTT. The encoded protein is CASSLSWTGNTPQHF.

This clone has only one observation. CDR3 residues: CASTQTSGTTHEQYF. The CDR3 coding sequence is TGTGCCAGCACCCAGACTAGCGGGACAACCCACGAGCAGTACTTC. The chain links TRBV6-1 to TRBJ2-7; 11 bases agree with TRBD2. The germline V gene encodes CDR1 MNHNS and CDR2 SASEGT. The CDR3 covers 15 residues. With 7 bases clipped from V and 5 bases from J, the junction kept 10 bases outside the gene matches.

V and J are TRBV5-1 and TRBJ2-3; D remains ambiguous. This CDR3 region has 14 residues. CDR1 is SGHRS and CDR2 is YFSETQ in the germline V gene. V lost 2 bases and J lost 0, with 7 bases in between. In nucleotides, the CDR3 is TGCGCCAGCAGCTTAAGGGTTAGCACAGATACGCAGTATTTT. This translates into CASSLRVSTDTQYF.

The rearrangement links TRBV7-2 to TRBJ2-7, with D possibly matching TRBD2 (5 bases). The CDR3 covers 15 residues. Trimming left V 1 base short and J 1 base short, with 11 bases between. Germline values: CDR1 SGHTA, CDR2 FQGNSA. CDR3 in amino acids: CASSLDRTDSYEQYF. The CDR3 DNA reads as TGTGCCAGCAGCTTAGACCGGACTGATTCCTACGAGCAGTACTTC.